This TCR beta chain was recorded in a study of shared clonotypes between healthy human individuals. Study-level background: Per donor, CD8 memory used one plate, CD8 naive used two, CD4 memory used three and CD4 naive used three. Study-wide results and limits: In having few donors, the study represented limited genetic and exposure-history diversity.

This CDR3 is built from 16 residues. Trimming at V came to 0 bases and at J to 3 bases, leaving 5 bases not matched to a gene. Germline V gene lookup returns CDR1 SGHNT and CDR2 YYREEE (reference sequence). Worth noting for this clone: What it recognizes is unknown.

The authors' processing: Filtering differed since immunoSEQ provided only junctions, with no quality scores. Profiled with immunoSEQ multiplex PCR; TCRdb holds only in-frame clones, not every one. V, J and clone size were drawn from that table, and D and trimming were deduced from the DNA. Of about a million clones detected, 77% appear once; the ten largest clones hold 0.7% to 0.95%. The sequencing input was memory CD4+ T cells from PBMCs. Subset specified: CD45RA-negative fraction. This chain uses TRBV5-4 with TRBJ2-3; 9 nucleotides align to TRBD2. This sequence was found in a man between 18 and 35 years old in good health. Some clones in this sample may be carry-over from other donors' samples. In DNA, the CDR3 is TGTGCCAGCAGCTTGGGGGTTAGCGGGAGAACAGATACGCAGTATTTT. It translates to CASSLGVSGRTDTQYF.